This T cell receptor (beta chain) comes out of a study of graft-versus-host responses after intestinal transplantation. Generated by immunoSEQ multiplex PCR, the TCRdb table keeps only in-frame clones and is missing some. Of about 110,000 clones in the sample, about nine tenths were seen once. As concerns this clone: No antigen is known for it.

Findings of the study overall: Some GvH clones were seen earlier in gut or blood, suggesting intestinal origin.

This material consisted of unstimulated CD4+ T cells sorted from spleen or lymph node cells, taken before transplant. This receptor was obtained from a human donor who was the organ donor for an intestinal transplant.

The CDR3 is CASSFTVRQFF. The DNA of the CDR3 is TGTGCCAGCAGTTTTACAGTGCGGCAGTTCTTC. The rearrangement uses TRBV28 and TRBJ2-1; D is ambiguous. Germline loops: CDR1 MDHEN, CDR2 SYDVKM. V gave up 3 bases and J gave up 12 bases, with 9 bases separating them. The CDR3 consists of 11 residues.